This T cell receptor beta chain was documented in a study of T cell repertoires in ileal Crohn's disease (dated by TCRdb to the late 2010s). In the study overall: The median duration of disease was around 7.3 years, and at the time of surgery about 35% of patients were active smokers. Every patient underwent surgery because of a complication, which was stricturing disease in approximately 61% of cases and penetrating disease in roughly 39%. About half of the patients received postoperative therapy: ten to eleven received thiopurines and over 15 received anti-TNF agents. TCR repertoire analysis was done in some 60 Crohn's disease patients from a prospective multicentre cohort. Running in parallel with the study was a multicentre cohort set up to find predictors of early endoscopic recurrence following ileocolonic resection. A Rutgeerts score higher than i0 was the definition used for endoscopic postoperative recurrence. The study sequenced fewer than 200 mucosal samples from 57 patients, taken at several locations on the surgical specimen and at postoperative endoscopy. On the study overall, not on this receptor specifically: Only a subgroup of patients, of unstated size, had mucosal CD4 and CD8 T cells sorted and sequenced. Endoscopic recurrence was linked to a higher percentage of high-frequency clones at surgery, and recurrence occurred in every patient whose clonality exceeded 26.8% (18/57). Compared with CD4 T cells, sorted CD8 T cells held more high-frequency clones, which suggests that the mucosal expansions were mostly CD8. A significantly higher proportion of clonal expansions was observed in active smokers at surgery than in non-smokers (approximately 26% vs 20%, p=0.02).

To be eligible, patients had to be adults with ileal or ileocolonic Crohn's disease and an indication for ileocolonic resection. Whole ileal mucosal biopsies were stored frozen at -80°C before DNA extraction. Genomic DNA was extracted from frozen whole biopsies using a TRizol-based method and was quantified with a NanoDrop 2000 spectrophotometer. The CDR1 and CDR2 encoded by the germline V gene are SGHTA and FQGNSA. From its cysteine to its phenylalanine, the CDR3 spans 14 amino acids. CDR3 DNA only is kept here, 42 bases in frame from base 1. Here V drops 3 bases and J drops 5 bases, and the junction holds 6 bases not matched to any gene. For this clone: No antigen is known for it. No base quality values were provided; no much bigger clone lies one nucleotide off.

For commercial TCRB immunosequencing, about 500 nanograms of biopsy DNA were submitted for each sample. CDR3 regions were amplified from genomic DNA by Adaptive Biotechnology using a two-step, amplification bias-controlled multiplex PCR. Primers for every V and J gene segment were used in the first PCR, and barcodes and Illumina adapters were added in the second PCR. CDR3 libraries were sequenced on an Illumina instrument. Under the source paper's analysis protocol: The analysis used both the pipelines supplied by the vendor and custom analysis of the raw data in R/Bioconductor with R version 3.3.0. Clonality, which ranges from 0 to 1, was calculated as the inverse of the normalised Shannon entropy across all productive clones. The repertoire share taken up by the top 100 clones defined high-frequency clones, and only clones that passed a 95% confidence test were kept. Repertoire diversity was measured with the Simpson index, and overlap between samples was measured with the Morisita-Horn index. TCRdb obtained this table from immuneACCESS and retained in-frame rearrangements with V and J assigned. These tables miss some clones; where compared with another copy, unresolved V genes account for less than half of the shortfall, and the remainder is unexplained. V, J and clone size reflect that table, while D and trimming were determined from the DNA. This sample is represented by about 14,000 clones; around 78% of them were singletons. Clones ranked in the top ten supply about a fifth of the sample.

Sequencing was performed on ileal tissue. The clonotype was recovered from an adult with Crohn's disease. The sequence links TRBV7-2 to TRBJ2-5, and 7 bases in between align with TRBD2. The DNA sequence follows: TGTGCCAGCAGCTTCGGGGCGGGGGTCGAGACCCAGTACTTC. This is translated as CASSFGAGVETQYF.